Listed below are T cell receptor beta chains from one sample, sequenced in a study of shared clonotypes between healthy human individuals. Profiling relied on immunoSEQ multiplex PCR, and the TCRdb table lists in-frame clones only, not all of them. Altogether about 2,200,000 clones are present, 90% to 95% being singletons, with the ten largest covering under 2%. What was sequenced was naive CD8+ T cells from PBMCs. The receptors derive from a man aged 18-30 years in good health. Some clones in this sample may be carry-over from other donors' samples. Both conserved end residues are part of each CDR3. Fields, in order: CDR3 protein, CDR3 DNA, V gene, J gene, clone size, D gene. A D gene is named only where the DNA matches it firmly. Only some rows state a clone size, as once, few, many or a class for expanded clones.

cdr3_aa: CASSVDVIPGGTRLYEQYF
cdr3_nt: TGTGCCAGCAGCGTAGACGTAATCCCGGGAGGGACTCGACTCTACGAGCAGTACTTC
v_call: TRBV9
j_call: TRBJ2-7
clone_size: .
d_call: TRBD2

cdr3_aa: CASSQDPGLTEAFF
cdr3_nt: TGCGCCAGCAGCCAAGATCCAGGGCTGACTGAAGCTTTCTTT
v_call: TRBV4-1
j_call: TRBJ1-1
clone_size: .
d_call: .

cdr3_aa: CASSFRGNGGSSYNEQFF
cdr3_nt: TGTGCCAGCAGTTTTCGCGGGAACGGGGGAAGCTCCTACAATGAGCAGTTCTTC
v_call: TRBV28
j_call: TRBJ2-1
clone_size: .
d_call: .

cdr3_aa: CASSLVSGDYNEQFF
cdr3_nt: TGTGCCAGCAGCTTAGTCAGCGGAGATTACAATGAGCAGTTCTTC
v_call: TRBV7-2
j_call: TRBJ2-1
clone_size: .
d_call: .

cdr3_aa: CASSLWTVNQPQHF
cdr3_nt: TGTGCCAGCAGCTTGTGGACAGTCAATCAGCCCCAGCATTTT
v_call: TRBV5-6
j_call: TRBJ1-5
clone_size: once
d_call: .

cdr3_aa: CSVSLTGTETQYF
cdr3_nt: TGCAGCGTCTCTCTGACAGGGACAGAGACCCAGTACTTC
v_call: TRBV29-1
j_call: TRBJ2-5
clone_size: .
d_call: TRBD1

cdr3_aa: CASSPQGVLSTDTQYF
cdr3_nt: TGTGCCAGCAGTCCCCAGGGGGTCCTTAGCACAGATACGCAGTATTTT
v_call: TRBV27
j_call: TRBJ2-3
clone_size: .
d_call: TRBD1

cdr3_aa: CASSLVGSYTDTQYF
cdr3_nt: TGTGCCAGCAGCTTGGTGGGAAGCTACACAGATACGCAGTATTTT
v_call: TRBV5-4
j_call: TRBJ2-3
clone_size: .
d_call: .

cdr3_aa: CASTFAGASDTQYF
cdr3_nt: TGTGCCAGCACTTTTGCCGGGGCCTCAGATACGCAGTATTTT
v_call: TRBV7-9
j_call: TRBJ2-3
clone_size: .
d_call: .

cdr3_aa: CASSVHSGDEKLFF
cdr3_nt: TGTGCCAGCAGCGTTCACTCGGGGGATGAAAAACTGTTTTTT
v_call: TRBV9
j_call: TRBJ1-4
clone_size: .
d_call: .

cdr3_aa: CASSIRTPDTQYF
cdr3_nt: TGTGCCAGCAGCATCAGGACGCCAGATACGCAGTATTTT
v_call: TRBV28
j_call: TRBJ2-3
clone_size: .
d_call: .